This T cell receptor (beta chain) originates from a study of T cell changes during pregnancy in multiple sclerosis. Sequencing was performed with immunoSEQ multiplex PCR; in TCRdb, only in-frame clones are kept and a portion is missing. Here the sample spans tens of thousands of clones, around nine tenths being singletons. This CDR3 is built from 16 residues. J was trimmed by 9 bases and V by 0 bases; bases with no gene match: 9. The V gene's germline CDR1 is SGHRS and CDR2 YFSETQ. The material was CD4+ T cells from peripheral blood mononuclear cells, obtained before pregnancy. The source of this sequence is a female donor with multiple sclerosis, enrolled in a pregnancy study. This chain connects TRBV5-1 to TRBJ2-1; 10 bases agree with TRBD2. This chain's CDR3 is CASSLGASGSRTEQFF. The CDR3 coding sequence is TGCGCCAGCAGCTTGGGGGCTAGCGGGAGCCGGACTGAGCAGTTCTTC.